This note documents a single T cell receptor (beta chain) sequence. The specificity of this receptor is unknown. Germline is not matched at one junction end, which may reflect a read error. The library was prepared using the immunoSEQ multiplex PCR assay. As stored in TCRdb, this immuneACCESS dataset retains in-frame rearrangements with V and J assigned. A fraction of the clones does not appear; measured against another copy, unresolved V genes explain less than half of the discrepancy, and the remainder lacks a known reason. A total of around 62,000 clones appear in this sample, around 90% of them only once. The ten largest clones capture around 0.8% of the sample. This sample is drawn from a study of T cell changes during pregnancy in multiple sclerosis (dated by TCRdb to about 2019). Regarding the complete study: The study looked at changes in the T cell repertoire across pregnancy in women with multiple sclerosis.

Taken from the germline V gene, the CDR1 and CDR2 loops are MGHDK and SYGVNS. Its CDR3 holds 16 amino acids, cysteine through phenylalanine. Kept here is only the CDR3 DNA, which spans 48 bases and is read in frame from base 1. The receptor comes from a female donor with multiple sclerosis, enrolled in a pregnancy study. Material: CD4+ T cells from peripheral blood mononuclear cells, obtained in the first trimester of pregnancy. This sequence uses TRBV25-1 and TRBJ1-3; TRBD1 is perhaps the D gene, given 6 matching bases. The DNA reads TGTGCCAGCAGTGGCCGGGACATCCTACTAGGAAGCACCATATATTTT. It specifies CASSGRDILLGSTIYF.